One sample yielded the 28 T cell receptor beta chains listed below, sequenced in a study of beta chain features in type 1 diabetes. Study-level findings and limits: Shortening of TCRB CDR3s, moderate but significant, appeared in all four CD4+ subsets of Type 1 diabetes patients.

Expressed TCRB transcripts were sequenced because the isolated RNA had all been reverse transcribed beforehand. The repertoire was sequenced with immunoSEQ multiplex PCR; TCRdb's copy has only in-frame clones and lacks some. The table lists 640,000 or so clones, 13% of them singletons. Their specific antigens are unknown. The sequencing sample was made of naive CD4+ T cells from blood. These TCRs come from a man between 18 and 35 years old with type 1 diabetes.

The table lists this clone with a few counts. The CDR3 sequence: CAWSVNPGTEAFF. CDR3 sequence (DNA): TGTGCCTGGAGTGTGAATCCGGGCACTGAAGCTTTCTTT. The chain couples TRBV30 to TRBJ1-1; D remains unclear. Germline V lookup: CDR1 GTSNPN, CDR2 SVGIG (reference sequence). This CDR3 spans 13 amino acids. Trimming pared 0 bases from V and 4 bases from J, leaving 9 bases between.

The chain uses TRBV5-1 and TRBJ1-5; D is unclear. Trimming cost V 0 bases and J 7 bases, with 11 bases left between them. This CDR3 region has 14 residues. Germline V gene lookup returns CDR1 SGHRS and CDR2 YFSETQ. CDR3 amino acids: CASSLAEGSQPQHF. The CDR3 DNA follows: TGCGCCAGCAGCTTGGCCGAGGGTTCGCAGCCCCAGCATTTT.

This clone was seen a handful of times. The chain uses TRBV5-1 and TRBJ2-7; tentatively, D is TRBD1 (6 bases). V lost 4 bases, J lost 4 bases, and 15 bases lay in between. Germline V gives CDR1 SGHRS, CDR2 YFSETQ. This CDR3 region has 14 residues. The CDR3 DNA reads TGCGCCAGCAGCCAACAGGGAATTGGGTACGAGCAGTACTTC. This codes for CASSQQGIGYEQYF.

The V call is TRBV19, the J call TRBJ1-1; weak D call: TRBD1 (6 bases). Germline loops: CDR1 LNHDA, CDR2 SQIVND (reference sequence). Between the trimmed V and J ends, which lost 7 bases and 4 bases, there was a span of 16 bases. The CDR3 length is 14 residues. CDR3 in amino acids: CASIVGGVGTEAFF. The CDR3, as DNA: TGTGCCAGTATAGTCGGGGGCGTGGGCACTGAAGCTTTCTTT.

The chain couples TRBV10-2 to TRBJ2-7, with 9 bases that match TRBD1. Germline CDR1 is WSHSY and CDR2 is SAAADI. The J segment lost 5 bases and the V segment lost 7 bases, leaving 12 bases of the junction unmatched. The CDR3 has 15 amino acids. CDR3 loop: CASTEQGALPHEQYF. In DNA form, the CDR3 reads TGCGCCAGCACCGAACAGGGGGCCCTCCCCCACGAGCAGTACTTC.

This chain connects TRBV6-1 to TRBJ2-1; 9 nucleotides match TRBD1. Germline CDR1 and CDR2: MNHNS and SASEGT. The J segment lost 6 bases and the V segment lost 5 bases, leaving 8 bases of the junction unmatched. The length of the CDR3 is 15 residues. The CDR3 coding sequence is TGTGCCAGCAGTATCCCGGGACAGGGATTCAATGAGCAGTTCTTC. It codes for CASSIPGQGFNEQFF.

This chain uses TRBV28 with TRBJ2-1; 8 bases map to TRBD2. Trimming took 7 bases from V and 6 from J; bases not matched to a gene: 11. Germline CDR1 and CDR2: MDHEN and SYDVKM. This CDR3 has 15 residues. This chain's CDR3 is CASTMGLAGVNEQFF. The DNA of the CDR3 is TGTGCCAGCACCATGGGGCTAGCGGGTGTCAATGAGCAGTTCTTC.

In this sample, this clone turned up a few times. This sample also contains other DNA sequences that code for the same CDR3. The chain combines TRBV6-5 with TRBJ2-7; a weak D match, TRBD2 (5 bases). Germline V gene data show CDR1 as MNHEY and CDR2 as SVGAGI. Trimming stripped 5 bases from V and 3 bases from J, with 8 bases between. The CDR3 extends over 12 amino acids. The CDR3 sequence: CASSQGLYEQYF. The DNA for the CDR3 is TGTGCCAGCAGTCAAGGACTCTACGAGCAGTACTTC.

The chain has TRBV18 and TRBJ2-1, with D uncertain. This CDR3 region has 13 residues. Germline values: CDR1 KGHSH, CDR2 LQKENI. Deletions cut 5 bases from V and 3 bases from J, with 8 bases between. The CDR3, as DNA: TGTGCCAGCTCATCCCTCGTCTACAATGAGCAGTTCTTC. As protein: CASSSLVYNEQFF.

This clone was seen a handful of times. The chain has TRBV7-2 and TRBJ1-1; D is unclear. The CDR3 runs 14 residues. Germline lookup yields CDR1 SGHTA and CDR2 FQGNSA. Trimming stripped 5 bases from V and 0 bases from J, with 10 bases between. The CDR3 DNA reads as TGTGCCAGCAGCCCACGGTGGATGAACACTGAAGCTTTCTTT. Its protein is CASSPRWMNTEAFF.

The sample holds a few counts of this clone. This chain uses TRBV19 with TRBJ1-1, with 8 bases aligning to TRBD1. The trim removed 7 bases at V and 6 bases at J, leaving 13 bases unmatched. This CDR3 is 15 amino acids long. The germline V gene has CDR1 LNHDA and CDR2 SQIVND (reference sequence). The CDR3 DNA is TGTGCCAGTAAGGTGCGGACAGGGAAAGGTGCTGAAGCTTTCTTT. Protein product: CASKVRTGKGAEAFF. Variable domain in full (rest from reference TRBV19 and TRBJ1-1): DGGITQSPKYLFRKEGQNVTLSCEQNLNHDAMYWYRQDPGQGLRLIYYSQIVNDFQKGDIAEGYSVSREKKESFPLTVTSAQKNPTAFYLCASKVRTGKGAEAFFGQGTRLTVV.

In its sample, this clone was seen a few times. The sample carries other DNA sequences with the same CDR3. CDR3 amino acids: CASSLGRTDTQYF. The CDR3 DNA reads as TGTGCCAGCAGCTTGGGACGCACAGATACGCAGTATTTT. V gene TRBV7-7 combines with J gene TRBJ2-3, with D perhaps given as TRBD1 or TRBD2 (5 bases each). CDR3 length: 13 amino acids. V was shortened by 3 bases and J by 1 base, with 5 bases between the two germline ends. Germline CDR1 and CDR2: SSHAT and FNYEAQ (reference sequence).

This chain uses TRBV11-3 with TRBJ2-5; D may be TRBD1 (6 bases). CDR3 length: 15 amino acids. Germline V gene lookup returns CDR1 SGHNT and CDR2 YENEEA. V lost 1 base to trimming and J lost 5 bases, with 14 bases between them. The CDR3: CASSLGGQPTETQYF. For the CDR3, the DNA is TGTGCCAGCAGCTTAGGCGGACAGCCCACCGAGACCCAGTACTTC.

This sequence joins TRBV7-9 and TRBJ1-2; D unresolved. The CDR3 totals 14 residues. Germline V lookup: CDR1 SEHNR, CDR2 FQNEAQ (reference sequence). Trimming stripped 1 base from V and 5 bases from J, with 11 bases between. CDR3 sequence reads: CASSLDGPAYGYTF. DNA for the CDR3: TGTGCCAGCAGCTTAGATGGGCCTGCTTATGGCTACACCTTC.

This clone has more than one count but fewer than ten. The genes are TRBV30 and TRBJ1-3; 8 bases line up with TRBD1. V dropped 4 bases and J dropped 4; count of bases not matched to a gene: 9. CDR1 is GTSNPN, CDR2 SVGIG, per germline (reference sequence). The CDR3 extends over 15 amino acids. The CDR3 is CAWNFLDRDGNTIYF. CDR3 bases: TGTGCCTGGAACTTTTTGGACAGGGACGGAAACACCATATATTTT.

This clone was seen only a few times. This chain links TRBV10-2 with TRBJ1-1, with TRBD1 as a possible D gene (5 bases). Germline CDR1 reads WSHSY; CDR2 reads SAAADI. The CDR3 extends over 15 amino acids. V lost 2 bases and J 0 bases, leaving 10 bases between the germline ends. This CDR3 is CASSETGLMNTEAFF. The CDR3 DNA is TGCGCCAGCAGTGAGACAGGCCTCATGAACACTGAAGCTTTCTTT.

The chain combines TRBV5-4 with TRBJ2-1; D is undetermined. Per germline, CDR1 SGHNT and CDR2 YYREEE (reference sequence). The CDR3 is 16 amino acids. Between the trimmed V and J ends, which lost 0 bases and 2 bases, there was a span of 12 bases. For the CDR3, the DNA is TGTGCCAGCAGCTTGGGTGTGGGGAAGCCCTACAATGAGCAGTTCTTC. It specifies CASSLGVGKPYNEQFF. Full variable domain (missing parts from reference TRBV5-4 and TRBJ2-1): ETGVTQSPTHLIKTRGQQVTLRCSSQSGHNTVSWYQQALGQGPQFIFQYYREEENGRGNFPPRFSGLQFPNYSSELNVNALELDDSALYLCASSLGVGKPYNEQFFGPGTRLTVL.

This chain connects TRBV9 to TRBJ1-4, with 9 bases fitting TRBD1. The length of the CDR3 is 15 residues. Unmatched junction bases numbered 9, after V lost 4 bases and J lost 8 bases. Germline V gene lookup returns CDR1 SGDLS and CDR2 YYNGEE. As DNA, the CDR3 is TGTGCCAGCAGCCTCTCGGGACAGGGTTTAGAAAAACTGTTTTTT. Translated: CASSLSGQGLEKLFF.

The chain carries TRBV2 and TRBJ1-6; D remains unclear. In germline, CDR1 is SNHLY, CDR2 FYNNEI. V gave up 2 bases and J gave up 10 bases, with 9 bases separating them. This CDR3 spans 13 amino acids. DNA for the CDR3: TGTGCCAGCAGTGAAATACAGCAGTCACCCCTCCACTTT. It yields the protein CASSEIQQSPLHF.

The CDR3: CASSPRDSRHEQYF. The CDR3 DNA follows: TGTGCCAGCTCACCCCGGGACAGTCGGCACGAGCAGTACTTC. This chain links TRBV18 with TRBJ2-7, with 7 bases fitting TRBD1. Germline CDR1 reads KGHSH; CDR2 reads LQKENI. The CDR3 has 14 residues. The junction had 7 bases not matched to a gene; V was cut back by 3 bases and J by 5 bases.

This clone was counted a few times. J is TRBJ2-3 and V is TRBV5-4, with 7 bases that match TRBD1. V lost 0 bases, J lost 1 base, and 5 bases stayed unmatched. Germline-derived CDR1 and CDR2 are SGHNT and YYREEE (reference sequence). The CDR3 spans 16 residues. CDR3 loop: CASSLGQGIGTDTQYF. The CDR3 DNA is TGTGCCAGCAGCTTGGGACAGGGTATTGGCACAGATACGCAGTATTTT.

This clone was counted a few times. The chain employs TRBV4-1 and TRBJ2-1; 8 nucleotides line up with TRBD1. Germline V gene lookup returns CDR1 MGHRA and CDR2 YSYEKL. With V trimmed by 4 bases and J by 9 bases, 2 bases remained unmatched. The CDR3 contains 12 residues. The DNA of the CDR3 is TGCGCCAGCAGCCCGGACAGGGCTGAGCAGTTCTTC. Encoded protein: CASSPDRAEQFF.

The V gene is TRBV28, the J gene TRBJ1-1; 8 nucleotides match TRBD1. CDR3 length equals 13 residues. Germline V lookup: CDR1 MDHEN, CDR2 SYDVKM. J gave up 9 bases and V 6 bases, and 9 bases lay outside the gene matches. The CDR3 DNA follows: TGTGCCAGCAGGTCGACAGGGGAGATGAAAGCTTTCTTT. The encoded protein is CASRSTGEMKAFF.

This clone was recorded a few times. V gene TRBV11-2 combines with J gene TRBJ1-2; D unresolved. In germline, CDR1 is SGHAT, CDR2 FQNNGV. The CDR3 has 11 residues. The V and J ends lost 5 bases and 5 bases respectively, with 6 bases between them. CDR3 residues: CASSPGYGYTF. DNA of the CDR3: TGTGCCAGCAGCCCCGGTTATGGCTACACCTTC.

There are a few counts of this clone. The chain links TRBV30 to TRBJ2-5, with TRBD2 identical over 11 bases. CDR3 length equals 16 residues. CDR1 GTSNPN and CDR2 SVGIG come from the germline V gene (reference sequence). V shed 0 bases, J shed 5 bases, and the junction held 8 bases outside the gene matches. For the CDR3, the DNA is TGTGCCTGGAGTGTAGTTAGCGGGGGGGCCAGGGAGACCCAGTACTTC. Protein: CAWSVVSGGARETQYF.

This clone has a count of ten or more. The chain is built from TRBV4-1 and TRBJ2-1, with 10 bases that match TRBD1. CDR3 length equals 16 residues. The germline V gene encodes CDR1 MGHRA and CDR2 YSYEKL. Trimming removed 4 bases from V and 4 bases from J; junction bases left unmatched: 7. The CDR3 sequence is CASSPGTGVQYNEQFF. The CDR3, as DNA: TGCGCCAGCAGCCCCGGGACAGGGGTCCAGTACAATGAGCAGTTCTTC.

The rearrangement uses TRBV9 and TRBJ2-1; 11 nucleotides match TRBD2. The length of the CDR3 is 19 residues. CDR1 and CDR2 (germline): SGDLS, YYNGEE. V was pared by 0 bases and J by 0 bases, with 8 bases of the junction left unmatched. For the CDR3, the DNA is TGTGCCAGCAGCGTAGATAATAGCGGGGGGGCACGCTCCTACAATGAGCAGTTCTTC. This gives the protein CASSVDNSGGARSYNEQFF.

This clone was counted a few times. J is TRBJ2-3 and V is TRBV5-5; D is ambiguous. The CDR3 spans 14 residues. V lost 0 bases, J lost 6 bases, and 11 bases lay in between. CDR1 and CDR2 from the germline V gene are SGHKS and YYEKEE (reference sequence). CDR3 sequence reads: CASSLAGGADTQYF. The CDR3 nucleotides read TGTGCCAGCAGCTTGGCCGGTGGAGCGGATACGCAGTATTTT.